These T cell receptor beta chains were read from a single sample in a study of OX40 agonist ivuxolimab in advanced cancers. TCRdb's table, derived via immunoSEQ multiplex PCR, lists solely in-frame clones and lacks some. Among almost 90,000 clones, around nine tenths were seen once, and the ten largest hold about 1.5%. Material: CD4+ or CD8+ T cells sorted from blood, obtained in a trial of the OX40 agonist ivuxolimab. The source is an adult with an advanced solid tumor such as melanoma, head and neck, liver or kidney cancer. CDR3s include the opening cysteine and the closing phenylalanine or tryptophan. The D gene is left open where the match is weak. The size field is filled for only some rows; it gives once, few, many or a size class.

v_call	clone_size	d_call	j_call	cdr3_nt	cdr3_aa
TRBV7-2	.	.	TRBJ1-5	TGTGCCAGCAGCTTAGCTGGGGGTGGAGGCAATCAGCCCCAGCATTTT	CASSLAGGGGNQPQHF
TRBV11-2	.	TRBD2	TRBJ2-3	TGTGCCAGCAGCTTAGAGGGAGCGGGAGAATCAGATACGCAGTATTTT	CASSLEGAGESDTQYF
TRBV2	.	.	TRBJ1-3	TGTGCCAGCAGTGAAATGACCTCTGGAAACACCATATATTTT	CASSEMTSGNTIYF
TRBV2	.	.	TRBJ2-5	TGTGCCAGCAGGGTAAGGGGAACAGGAGTCTTCCAAGAGACCCAGTACTTC	CASRVRGTGVFQETQYF
TRBV5-1	.	.	TRBJ2-7	TGCGCCAGCAGCTTGAATTCGGGACCCTACGAGCAGTACTTC	CASSLNSGPYEQYF
TRBV11-2	.	TRBD1	TRBJ1-6	TGTGCCAGCAGCACGCCGGGACAGGGGGCTTGGTCACCCCTCCACTTT	CASSTPGQGAWSPLHF
TRBV7-2	.	TRBD2	TRBJ2-7	TGTGCCAGCACCGTGACTAGCGGGGGAACCTACGAGCAGTACTTC	CASTVTSGGTYEQYF
TRBV2	.	.	TRBJ1-4	TGTGCCAGCAGTCCCCCGGCTAGGGCGGCTAATGAAAAACTGTTTTTT	CASSPPARAANEKLFF
TRBV7-7	.	.	TRBJ1-4	TGTGCTAGCAGCTTTGGGGGGACTAATGAAAAACTGTTTTTT	CASSFGGTNEKLFF
TRBV7-8	.	TRBD1	TRBJ1-1	TGTGCCAGCAGCTTAGCGCTGTGGACAGGAAACACTGAAGCTTTCTTT	CASSLALWTGNTEAFF
TRBV7-2	.	.	TRBJ1-1	TGTGCCAGCAGCCCAGTAGGACCGTTGAACACTGAAGCTTTCTTT	CASSPVGPLNTEAFF
TRBV2	.	.	TRBJ1-3	TGTGCCAGCAGTGATTGGGAGATTTTAGGAAACACCATATATTTT	CASSDWEILGNTIYF
TRBV19	.	TRBD2	TRBJ2-5	TGTGCCACCTCGACTAGCGGGAAGGAGACCCAGTACTTC	CATSTSGKETQYF
TRBV7-6	.	.	TRBJ2-5	TGTGCCAGCACCGTGGGTGGGGTCGGAGAGACCCAGTACTTC	CASTVGGVGETQYF
TRBV19	.	.	TRBJ2-3	TGTGCCAGTAGTGCCCGAAGGGATACGCAGTATTTT	CASSARRDTQYF
TRBV5-1	once	TRBD1	TRBJ1-2	TGCGCCAGCAGCCCGGGACAGCTCGAGACGTCCCCGCAGGCCTACACCTTC	CASSPGQLETSPQAYTF
TRBV7-2	.	.	TRBJ2-7	TGTGCCAGCAGCCCCTGGGGGGCCTCCTACGAGCAGTACTTC	CASSPWGASYEQYF
TRBV7-2	.	TRBD1	TRBJ1-1	TGTGCCAGCAGCTATTACAGGGGTCTCACTGAAGCTTTCTTT	CASSYYRGLTEAFF
TRBV21-1	.	.	TRBJ2-1	TGTGCCAGCAGCACCCTAGCGGGAGGGCTCAATGAGCAGTTCTTC	CASSTLAGGLNEQFF
TRBV5-1	once	TRBD2	TRBJ2-7	TGCGCCAGCAGCTCCGGACTAGTGTCCTACGAGCAGTACTTC	CASSSGLVSYEQYF
TRBV5-1	.	TRBD2	TRBJ2-3	TGCGCCAGCAGCGATAGCCCGACTAGCGGGGGGGATACGCAGTATTTT	CASSDSPTSGGDTQYF
TRBV30	few	TRBD1	TRBJ1-2	TGTGCCTGGTCCTACAGGGGGGTGAGTGGCTACACCTTC	CAWSYRGVSGYTF
TRBV29-1	.	TRBD1	TRBJ1-1	TGCAGCGTGGACAGGAGCCGAGAAGCTTTCTTT	CSVDRSREAFF
TRBV5-6	few	.	TRBJ2-3	TGTGCCAGCAGCTTGGGGGACTTTAGCACAGATACGCAGTATTTT	CASSLGDFSTDTQYF
TRBV9	.	.	TRBJ1-6	TGTGCCAGCAGCGTAGCCCGAAGGGAGGGCCGTTCACCCCTCCACTTT	CASSVARREGRSPLHF
TRBV19	.	.	TRBJ2-1	TGTGCCACTCAACAAGGTTCCCACTCCTACAATGAGCAGTTCTTC	CATQQGSHSYNEQFF
TRBV6-4	few	TRBD1	TRBJ2-1	TGTGCCAGCAGTGACGCCGGGACAGAACTAAATGAGCAGTTCTTC	CASSDAGTELNEQFF
TRBV5-6	once	TRBD1	TRBJ2-1	TGTGCCAGCACCCGGGGGGGACAGGGGTACAATGAGCAGTTCTTC	CASTRGGQGYNEQFF
TRBV12-1	.	.	TRBJ2-6	TGTGCCAGCACCCCCCCATCGGGGCGAGGGGCCAACGTCCTGACTTTC	CASTPPSGRGANVLTF